The 30 T cell receptor beta chains below were found in one sample sequenced in a study of shared clonotypes between healthy human individuals. Sequencing was performed with immunoSEQ multiplex PCR; in TCRdb, only in-frame clones are kept and a portion is missing. Of under 1,900,000 clones listed, approximately 98.5% are singletons. Sequencing was done on a sample of naive CD4+ T cells sorted from blood. As to subset: CD45RA+ positively selected. These TCRs come from a man aged 30 to 39 in good health.

This rearrangement joins TRBV18 to TRBJ2-2; possibly TRBD1 for D (6 bases). Germline lookup yields CDR1 KGHSH and CDR2 LQKENI. The ends were cut back, 4 bases at V and 7 bases at J, with 10 bases in the middle. This CDR3 contains 13 residues. The CDR3 spells CASSLQGFGELFF. In DNA form, the CDR3 reads TGTGCCAGCTCACTCCAGGGGTTCGGGGAGCTGTTTTTT.

CDR3 residues: CASSLQGFGTEAFF. In DNA form, the CDR3 reads TGTGCCAGCTCACTTCAGGGGTTTGGCACTGAAGCTTTCTTT. V and J are TRBV18 and TRBJ1-1; TRBD1 might be the D (6 bases). CDR3 length equals 14 residues. Per the germline V gene, CDR1 is KGHSH and CDR2 is LQKENI. V was trimmed by 4 bases and J by 4 bases, leaving 13 bases between them.

The V call is TRBV6-5, the J call TRBJ2-7; the match to TRBD1 covers 8 bases. CDR3 size: 14 residues. V dropped 6 bases and J dropped 4; count of bases not matched to a gene: 8. Germline-derived CDR1 and CDR2 are MNHEY and SVGAGI. The CDR3 protein is CASSYRDRTYEQYF. The DNA for the CDR3 is TGTGCCAGCAGCTACCGGGACAGGACATACGAGCAGTACTTC.

The rearrangement uses TRBV7-2 and TRBJ2-7; tentatively, D is TRBD1 (6 bases). V lost 5 bases, J lost 2 bases, and 13 bases lay in between. The V gene's germline CDR1 is SGHTA and CDR2 FQGNSA. The CDR3 loop spans 14 amino acids. The CDR3 reads CASSMDRFTYEQYF. As DNA, the CDR3 is TGTGCCAGCAGCATGGACAGATTTACCTACGAGCAGTACTTC. Combining the CDR3 with reference TRBV7-2 and TRBJ2-7 gives the whole variable domain GAGVSQSPSNKVTEKGKDVELRCDPISGHTALYWYRQSLGQGLEFLIYFQGNSAPDKSGLPSDRFSAERTGGSVSTLTIQRTQQEDSAVYLCASSMDRFTYEQYFGPGTRLTVT.

This sequence joins TRBV7-8 and TRBJ1-5; D unresolved. Trimming shortened V by 1 base and J by 0 bases, and 7 bases separated the two germline ends. From germline, CDR1 is SGHVS and CDR2 FQNEAQ. The CDR3 covers 15 residues. The CDR3 protein is CASSLGSHSNQPQHF. The CDR3 nucleotides read TGTGCCAGCAGCTTAGGAAGTCATAGCAATCAGCCCCAGCATTTT.

The chain carries TRBV4-1 and TRBJ1-2; no firm D call. The CDR3 runs 16 residues. The germline CDR1 and CDR2 sequences are MGHRA and YSYEKL. Trimming left V 1 base short and J 1 base short, with 13 bases between. The CDR3 spells CASSQAASGINYGYTF. CDR3 sequence (DNA): TGCGCCAGCAGCCAAGCAGCCTCGGGGATTAACTATGGCTACACCTTC.

V and J are TRBV29-1 and TRBJ1-2, with 10 bases fitting TRBD1. The V gene's germline CDR1 is SQVTM and CDR2 ANQGSEA. This CDR3 has 13 residues. V shed 4 bases and J 7 bases; nucleotides not matched to a gene: 6. Written as DNA, the CDR3 is TGCAGCGTTGCGTGGACAGGGGGTTCTGGCTACACCTTC. Its translation is CSVAWTGGSGYTF.

The rearrangement links TRBV19 to TRBJ2-7; possible D gene TRBD1, 6 bases. The germline V gene has CDR1 LNHDA and CDR2 SQIVND (reference sequence). This CDR3 has 14 residues. Trimming removed 5 bases at V and 3 bases at J, with 14 bases between. The DNA for the CDR3 is TGTGCCAGTAGTTACCCAGGGGTCAGCTACGAGCAGTACTTC. This gives the protein CASSYPGVSYEQYF.

Note on this clone: The sample has other DNA sequences that encode this CDR3 too. V is TRBV28 and J is TRBJ1-3; no reliable D call. V lost 6 bases and J lost 3, with 3 bases in between. The CDR3 contains 11 residues. Per the germline V gene, CDR1 is MDHEN and CDR2 is SYDVKM. CDR3 nucleotides: TGTGCCAGCAGCCTTGGAAACACCATATATTTT. This translates into CASSLGNTIYF.

In this sample, this clone turned up once. The chain carries TRBV7-3 and TRBJ2-3; 7 positions match TRBD2. The J segment lost 2 bases and the V segment lost 5 bases, leaving 10 bases of the junction unmatched. The CDR3 is made up of 16 amino acids. The germline V gene has CDR1 SGHTA and CDR2 FQGTGA. CDR3 DNA sequence: TGTGCCAGCAGCCCGGGTGTGGGAGGGTTCACAGATACGCAGTATTTT. It codes for CASSPGVGGFTDTQYF.

This clone has just one count. The chain joins TRBV20-1 to TRBJ2-7; the D is unclear. Germline V gene data show CDR1 as DFQATT and CDR2 as SNEGSKA (reference sequence). The V gene lost 0 bases and the J gene lost 6 bases, with 6 bases spanning the gap. CDR3 length: 11 amino acids. CDR3: CSARDEPEQYF. The CDR3 DNA reads as TGCAGTGCTAGAGATGAGCCCGAGCAGTACTTC.

The chain combines TRBV11-3 with TRBJ2-3; D call uncertain. Germline V gene sequence: CDR1 SGHNT, CDR2 YENEEA. V was shortened by 3 bases and J by 2 bases, with 18 bases between the two germline ends. This CDR3 has 17 amino acids. The CDR3 loop is CASSFLRRENHTDTQYF. CDR3 sequence (DNA): TGTGCCAGCAGCTTTTTGCGGAGAGAGAATCACACAGATACGCAGTATTTT.

This chain joins TRBV11-2 and TRBJ2-5; 9 positions match TRBD1. The germline V gene has CDR1 SGHAT and CDR2 FQNNGV. This CDR3 is built from 15 residues. J gave up 7 bases and V 5 bases, and 11 bases lay outside the gene matches. As DNA, the CDR3 is TGTGCCAGCAGCCCCTCGGACAGGGGTAAGGGGACCCAGTACTTC. Amino acid sequence: CASSPSDRGKGTQYF.

The chain couples TRBV28 to TRBJ1-5, with 9 bases aligning to TRBD1. CDR1 is MDHEN, CDR2 SYDVKM, per germline. The junction had 4 bases not matched to a gene; V was cut back by 3 bases and J by 7 bases. This CDR3 has 14 amino acids. DNA for the CDR3: TGTGCCAGCAGTTTCACAGGGGGCGTACAGCCCCAGCATTTT. It translates to CASSFTGGVQPQHF. Variable domain in full (rest from reference TRBV28 and TRBJ1-5): DVKVTQSSRYLVKRTGEKVFLECVQDMDHENMFWYRQDPGLGLRLIYFSYDVKMKEKGDIPEGYSVSREKKERFSLILESASTNQTSMYLCASSFTGGVQPQHFGDGTRLSIL.

The chain joins TRBV6-1 to TRBJ2-1, with 8 bases fitting TRBD2. The V and J ends lost 2 bases and 7 bases, in that order; junction bases with no gene match: 16. The CDR3 loop spans 18 amino acids. Germline V gene data show CDR1 as MNHNS and CDR2 as SASEGT. In DNA form, the CDR3 reads TGTGCCAGCAGTGAACCTCGCGGCGGGAGGACTAAATGGAATGAGCAGTTCTTC. It is translated as CASSEPRGGRTKWNEQFF.

The chain couples TRBV5-1 to TRBJ1-1; the match to TRBD1 covers 10 bases. Germline CDR1 and CDR2: SGHRS and YFSETQ. The CDR3 is made up of 16 amino acids. Trimming at V came to 4 bases and at J to 1 base, leaving 7 bases not matched to a gene. CDR3 nucleotide sequence: TGCGCCAGCAGCACGCTGAGGACAGGGGGGAACACTGAAGCTTTCTTT. It yields the protein CASSTLRTGGNTEAFF.

The chain combines TRBV28 with TRBJ2-1; the D gene could be TRBD1 or TRBD2 (5 bases each). The CDR3 length is 16 residues. The V gene lost 6 bases and the J gene lost 1 base, with 16 bases spanning the gap. CDR1 and CDR2 from the germline V gene are MDHEN and SYDVKM. The chain's CDR3 is CASSVGGSGSYNEQFF. DNA of the CDR3: TGTGCCAGCAGCGTTGGGGGATCCGGTTCCTACAATGAGCAGTTCTTC.

CDR3 residues: CASASSYNEQFF. The CDR3 coding sequence is TGTGCCTCGGCTAGCTCCTACAATGAGCAGTTCTTC. The chain combines TRBV5-5 with TRBJ2-1; D is unclear. Germline values: CDR1 SGHKS, CDR2 YYEKEE (reference sequence). The CDR3 is made up of 12 amino acids. Trimming left V 10 bases short and J 0 bases short, with 8 bases between. Full variable domain (missing parts from reference TRBV5-5 and TRBJ2-1): DAGVTQSPTHLIKTRGQQVTLRCSPISGHKSVSWYQQVLGQGPQFIFQYYEKEERGRGNFPDRFSARQFPNYSSELNVNALLLGDSALYLCASASSYNEQFFGPGTRLTVL.

J is TRBJ2-7 and V is TRBV5-4; D ambiguous. The germline CDR1 and CDR2 sequences are SGHNT and YYREEE (reference sequence). V was cut by 3 bases and J by 0 bases, with 10 bases left in between. This CDR3 region has 14 residues. This chain's CDR3 is CASSSSGTSYEQYF. CDR3 coding DNA: TGTGCCAGCAGCTCCTCGGGCACCTCCTACGAGCAGTACTTC.

This chain connects TRBV7-6 to TRBJ2-5, with a tentative D call TRBD1 (6 bases). Germline V lookup: CDR1 SGHVS, CDR2 FNYEAQ. This CDR3 is 17 amino acids long. The V and J ends lost 5 bases and 4 bases respectively, with 23 bases between them. The CDR3 DNA sequence: TGTGCCAGCAGCCCATTCCCACAGGGAAGGGTTGGAGAGACCCAGTACTTC. Its translation: CASSPFPQGRVGETQYF.

The chain links TRBV6-1 to TRBJ1-4; no clear D gene. V was cut by 2 bases and J by 5 bases, with 6 bases left in between. This CDR3 contains 13 residues. Germline-derived CDR1 and CDR2 are MNHNS and SASEGT. This chain's CDR3 is CASSERTNEKLFF. CDR3 coding DNA: TGTGCCAGCAGTGAAAGGACGAATGAAAAACTGTTTTTT.

This clone was detected once. The rearrangement joins TRBV28 to TRBJ2-1, with D perhaps matching TRBD2 (6 bases). This CDR3 spans 14 amino acids. CDR1 is MDHEN and CDR2 is SYDVKM in the germline V gene. V was trimmed by 3 bases and J by 7 bases, leaving 13 bases between them. Here the CDR3 DNA reads TGTGCCAGCAGTTTCCCCGGGAGAGAAAATGAGCAGTTCTTC. This codes for CASSFPGRENEQFF.

The genes are TRBV5-1 and TRBJ2-5; TRBD2 aligns across 8 bases. The CDR3 sequence is 12 residues long. Germline-derived CDR1 and CDR2 are SGHRS and YFSETQ. V shed 5 bases, J shed 4 bases, and the junction held 1 base outside the gene matches. CDR3 nucleotides: TGCGCCAGCAGTACTAGCGGAGAGACCCAGTACTTC. Translated, it gives CASSTSGETQYF.

The V gene is TRBV6-4, the J gene TRBJ1-3; D gene ambiguous. Trimming removed 7 bases from V and 3 bases from J, with 19 bases in between. Per the germline V gene, CDR1 is MRHNA and CDR2 is SNTAGT. The CDR3 consists of 16 residues. In nucleotides, the CDR3 is TGTGCCAGCACCACAGCCCCGACGTTTATTGGAAACACCATATATTTT. It specifies CASTTAPTFIGNTIYF.

This clone is a singleton in its sample. The V call is TRBV5-1, the J call TRBJ2-7; 7 bases map to TRBD2. J lost 2 bases, V lost 4 bases, and 6 bases had no gene match. CDR3 length: 14 residues. CDR1 SGHRS and CDR2 YFSETQ come from the germline V gene. CDR3 in amino acids: CASSRGGAAYEQYF. DNA of the CDR3: TGCGCCAGCAGCCGGGGAGGGGCCGCCTACGAGCAGTACTTC.

V gene TRBV6-6 combines with J gene TRBJ1-5, with 8 bases aligning to TRBD1. V dropped 8 bases and J dropped 7; count of bases not matched to a gene: 7. Germline V gene data show CDR1 as MNHNY and CDR2 as SVGAGI (reference sequence). The CDR3 runs to 13 residues. CDR3 sequence: CASWQGARQPQHF. The CDR3 DNA reads TGTGCCAGCTGGCAGGGGGCGAGGCAGCCCCAGCATTTT.

The chain carries TRBV5-1 and TRBJ2-7, with 14 bases aligning to TRBD2. This CDR3 spans 19 amino acids. Germline CDR1 and CDR2: SGHRS and YFSETQ. V trimming: 2 bases; J trimming: 0 bases; junction bases outside the gene matches: 10. The CDR3 nucleotides are TGCGCCAGCAGCTTTTTAGGGACTAGCGGGAGTCACCTCTCCTACGAGCAGTACTTC. It codes for CASSFLGTSGSHLSYEQYF.

J is TRBJ2-3 and V is TRBV18; the match to TRBD2 covers 7 bases. The germline CDR1 and CDR2 sequences are KGHSH and LQKENI. The length of the CDR3 is 16 residues. V was clipped by 6 bases and J by 8 bases; unmatched bases: 17. DNA of the CDR3: TGTGCCAGCTCCCCGATGGGAGCTAGCGGCACGGTTACGCAGTATTTT. As protein: CASSPMGASGTVTQYF.

The rearrangement uses TRBV19 and TRBJ1-5; D call uncertain. Germline loops: CDR1 LNHDA, CDR2 SQIVND (reference sequence). The CDR3 extends over 14 amino acids. Trimming took off 5 bases at V and 7 bases at J, with 15 bases between the two ends. The CDR3 loop is CASSSETNAQPQHF. The CDR3 nucleotides read TGTGCCAGTAGTTCCGAGACGAATGCCCAGCCCCAGCATTTT.

The chain carries TRBV4-3 and TRBJ1-2; 10 bases map to TRBD1. J was trimmed by 5 bases and V by 2 bases; bases with no gene match: 14. Per the germline V gene, CDR1 is LGHNA and CDR2 is YSLEER. The CDR3 loop spans 18 amino acids. CDR3: CASSQSSRQGAGGYGYTF. CDR3 in DNA: TGCGCCAGCAGCCAAAGCTCCCGACAGGGGGCGGGAGGGTATGGCTACACCTTC.